Shown below are 4 T cell receptor beta chains from a single sample sequenced in a study of CXCR3-negative and CXCR3-positive naive CD8 T cells. The study made its TRB cDNA libraries by 5' RACE, adding UMI labels. TCRdb reprocessed the 5' RACE reads and reports one entry per CDR3 protein, with no DNA. The listing contains 43,000 or so distinct CDR3 sequences. The sequencing input was memory CD8+ T cells from blood. These receptors all stem from a human donor in good health. Some clones in this sample may be carry-over from other donors' samples.

V usage is TRBV6-2 or TRBV6-3 and J usage is TRBJ2-1; with no DNA, the TCRdb D assignment of TRBD1 cannot be verified. The CDR3 length is 18 residues. Germline-derived CDR1 and CDR2 are MNHEY and SVGEGT. The CDR3: CASSPMPRLANSYNEQFF.

The rearrangement uses TRBV11-2 and TRBJ2-5; TCRdb picks TRBD1, but there is no DNA to check that call. Germline V gives CDR1 SGHAT, CDR2 FQNNGV. The CDR3 has 14 residues. CDR3 residues: CASSSWLGEETQYF.

The chain links TRBV20-1 to TRBJ2-7; TCRdb's D gene call, TRBD1, goes unchecked for lack of DNA. Germline V gives CDR1 DFQATT, CDR2 SNEGSKA (reference sequence). There are 15 residues in the CDR3. CDR3 amino acids: CSAFSTGGSSYEQHF.

The chain recombines TRBV7-3 with TRBJ2-7. The CDR3 runs 14 residues. Germline CDR1 is SGHTA and CDR2 is FQGTGA. The CDR3 spells CASSLSGVYGEQYF.